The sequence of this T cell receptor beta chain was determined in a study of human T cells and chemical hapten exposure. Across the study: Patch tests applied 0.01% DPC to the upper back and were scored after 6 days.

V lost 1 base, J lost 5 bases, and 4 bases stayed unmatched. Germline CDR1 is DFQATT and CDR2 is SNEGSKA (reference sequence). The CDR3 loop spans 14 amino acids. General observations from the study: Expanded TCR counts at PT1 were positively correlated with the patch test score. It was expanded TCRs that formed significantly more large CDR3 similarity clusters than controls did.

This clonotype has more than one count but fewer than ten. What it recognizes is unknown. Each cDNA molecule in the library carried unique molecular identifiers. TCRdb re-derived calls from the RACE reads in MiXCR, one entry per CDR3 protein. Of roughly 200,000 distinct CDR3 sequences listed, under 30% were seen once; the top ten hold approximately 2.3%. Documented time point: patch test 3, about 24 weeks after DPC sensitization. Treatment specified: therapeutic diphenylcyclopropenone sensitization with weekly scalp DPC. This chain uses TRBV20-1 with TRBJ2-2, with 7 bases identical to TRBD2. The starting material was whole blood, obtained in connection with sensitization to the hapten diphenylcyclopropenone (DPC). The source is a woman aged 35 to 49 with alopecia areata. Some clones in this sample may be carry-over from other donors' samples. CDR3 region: CSARAWEGTGELFF. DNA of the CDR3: TGCAGTGCTAGAGCTTGGGAGGGGACCGGGGAGCTGTTTTTT.